There are a few counts of the clone carrying this TCR beta chain. The data originate from a study of technical replicates of blood from a handful of donors. Profiling relied on immunoSEQ multiplex PCR, and the TCRdb table lists in-frame clones only, not all of them. The sample gives roughly 60,000 clones, nearly 95% of which show up once; about 4.5% is in the top ten. This CDR3 spans 14 amino acids. Germline V gene data show CDR1 as SGHVS and CDR2 as FNYEAQ. Trimming removed 5 bases at V and 0 bases at J, with 7 bases between. The sequenced sample was PBMCs. The chain is built from TRBV7-6 and TRBJ2-2; D not resolved. This TCR derives from a human donor in good health. Some clones in this sample may be carry-over from other donors' samples. The CDR3 region has the DNA TGTGCCAGCAGCCCCAGTGCGAACACCGGGGAGCTGTTTTTT. Translated, it gives CASSPSANTGELFF. The full variable domain, in which reference TRBV7-6 and TRBJ2-2 provide the parts outside the CDR3, is GAGVSQSPRYKVTKRGQDVALRCDPISGHVSLYWYRQALGQGPEFLTYFNYEAQQDKSGLPNDRFSAERPEGSISTLTIQRTEQRDSAMYRCASSPSANTGELFFGEGSRLTVL.